The 5 T cell receptor beta chains given below trace back to one sample, sequenced in a study of shared clonotypes between healthy human individuals. The method was immunoSEQ multiplex PCR; TCRdb's version includes in-frame clones alone and lacks a portion of them. The sample has 1,500,000 or so clones; 98% are singletons. The specimen was naive CD4+ T cells sorted from blood. Subset in this sample: CD45RA+ positively selected. These TCRs come from a man aged 25 to 40 in good health.

Worth noting for this clone: In the same sample, other DNA sequences code for this CDR3. The V call is TRBV9, the J call TRBJ2-7, with D perhaps matching TRBD1 or TRBD2 (5 bases each). Germline V gene sequence: CDR1 SGDLS, CDR2 YYNGEE. Trimming pared 0 bases from V and 2 bases from J, leaving 9 bases between. CDR3 size: 14 residues. This chain's CDR3 is CASSVGGSPYEQYF. The CDR3 DNA reads as TGTGCCAGCAGCGTAGGGGGGAGTCCCTACGAGCAGTACTTC. The full variable domain, in which reference TRBV9 and TRBJ2-7 provide the parts outside the CDR3, is DSGVTQTPKHLITATGQRVTLRCSPRSGDLSVYWYQQSLDQGLQFLIQYYNGEERAKGNILERFSAQQFPDLHSELNLSSLELGDSALYFCASSVGGSPYEQYFGPGTRLTVT.

As regards this clone: The same CDR3 is also encoded by other DNA sequences in this sample. CDR3: CASSPQESSYEQYF. CDR3 sequence (DNA): TGTGCCAGCTCACCACAGGAAAGCTCCTACGAGCAGTACTTC. V is TRBV18 and J is TRBJ2-7, with D unresolved. The CDR3 length is 14 residues. Germline V gene sequence: CDR1 KGHSH, CDR2 LQKENI. Trimming left V 1 base short and J 0 bases short, with 7 bases between.

The chain uses TRBV7-9 and TRBJ2-1; D remains unclear. The CDR3 loop spans 13 amino acids. Trimming left V 4 bases short and J 6 bases short, with 10 bases between. Germline loops: CDR1 SEHNR, CDR2 FQNEAQ (reference sequence). The CDR3 is CASSSLVVNEQFF. The CDR3 region has the DNA TGTGCCAGCAGCTCCCTCGTAGTCAATGAGCAGTTCTTC.

This clone was detected only once. V gene TRBV10-3 combines with J gene TRBJ1-5; 11 positions agree with TRBD1. Germline V gene sequence: CDR1 ENHRY, CDR2 SYGVKD. V lost 10 bases, J lost 5 bases, and 4 bases stayed unmatched. The CDR3 covers 13 residues. The CDR3 spells CATGTGGDQPQHF. DNA for the CDR3: TGTGCCACGGGGACAGGGGGTGATCAGCCCCAGCATTTT.

Comments on this clone: The same CDR3 also results from other DNA sequences found in this sample. J is TRBJ2-3 and V is TRBV20-1; D gene ambiguous. Germline loops: CDR1 DFQATT, CDR2 SNEGSKA (reference sequence). This CDR3 is built from 11 residues. V was pared by 6 bases and J by 3 bases, with 7 bases between. CDR3 loop: CSAGRTDTQYF. In DNA form, the CDR3 reads TGCAGTGCCGGCCGTACAGATACGCAGTATTTT.